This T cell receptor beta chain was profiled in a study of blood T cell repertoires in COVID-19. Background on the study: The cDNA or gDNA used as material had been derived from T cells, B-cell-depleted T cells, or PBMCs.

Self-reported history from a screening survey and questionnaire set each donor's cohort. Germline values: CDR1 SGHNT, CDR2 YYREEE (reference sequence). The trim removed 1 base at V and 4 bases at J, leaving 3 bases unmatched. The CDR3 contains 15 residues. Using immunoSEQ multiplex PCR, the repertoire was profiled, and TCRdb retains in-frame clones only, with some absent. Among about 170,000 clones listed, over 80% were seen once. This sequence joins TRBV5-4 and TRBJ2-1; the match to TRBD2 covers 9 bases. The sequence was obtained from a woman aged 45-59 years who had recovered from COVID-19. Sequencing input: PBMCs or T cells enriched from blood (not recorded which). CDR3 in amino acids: CASSLLTSGYNEQFF. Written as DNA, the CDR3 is TGTGCCAGCAGCTTGTTAACTAGCGGGTACAATGAGCAGTTCTTC. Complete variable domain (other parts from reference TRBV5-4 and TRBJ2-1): ETGVTQSPTHLIKTRGQQVTLRCSSQSGHNTVSWYQQALGQGPQFIFQYYREEENGRGNFPPRFSGLQFPNYSSELNVNALELDDSALYLCASSLLTSGYNEQFFGPGTRLTVL.